Following are 16 T cell receptor beta chains from one sample sequenced in a study of cytomegalovirus exposure and HLA in healthy donors. The PCR was carried out with 60 Vbeta primers and 13 Jbeta primers. Some clones are missing from TCRdb's copy, which holds only in-frame ones; the method was immunoSEQ multiplex PCR. The table lists about 170,000 clones, approximately 84% of them singletons. The material sequenced was PBMCs. These receptors were taken from a man in his late teens or twenties in good health and CMV-seronegative.

V gene TRBV12-5 combines with J gene TRBJ2-6; no definite D call. Germline assignment: CDR1 LGHNT and CDR2 FRNRAP. There are 14 residues in the CDR3. V lost 3 bases and J 0 bases, leaving 3 bases between the germline ends. The CDR3 nucleotides read TGTGCTAGTGGTTTCTACTCTGGGGCCAACGTCCTGACTTTC. Translated, it gives CASGFYSGANVLTF. Complete variable domain (other parts from reference TRBV12-5 and TRBJ2-6): DARVTQTPRHKVTEMGQEVTMRCQPILGHNTVFWYRQTMMQGLELLAYFRNRAPLDDSGMPKDRFSAEMPDATLATLKIQPSEPRDSAVYFCASGFYSGANVLTFGAGSRLTVL.

This clone was observed a few times. CDR3 coding DNA: TGCGCCAGCAGCTTGGCGCTAGCGGGAGACTCAGATACGCAGTATTTT. Its protein product is CASSLALAGDSDTQYF. The chain uses TRBV5-1 and TRBJ2-3; 10 bases align to TRBD2. The V gene's germline CDR1 is SGHRS and CDR2 YFSETQ. CDR3 length equals 16 residues. Germline trimming cut 0 bases from V and 4 bases from J; bases unmatched to any gene: 5.

The rearrangement joins TRBV19 to TRBJ2-5; TRBD1 aligns across 9 bases. The CDR3 is 15 amino acids. CDR1 is LNHDA and CDR2 is SQIVND in the germline V gene (reference sequence). The J segment lost 5 bases and the V segment lost 7 bases, leaving 11 bases of the junction unmatched. The CDR3, as DNA: TGTGCCAGTAATCCAACAGGACAGGGGCGTGAGACCCAGTACTTC. The encoded protein is CASNPTGQGRETQYF.

The chain joins TRBV28 to TRBJ2-2, with D perhaps TRBD2 (6 bases). The V and J ends lost 6 bases and 4 bases respectively, with 18 bases between them. Germline CDR1 is MDHEN and CDR2 is SYDVKM. This CDR3 region has 16 residues. The CDR3 sequence is CASSYVPGGVTGELFF. The CDR3 DNA reads TGTGCCAGCAGCTACGTACCCGGAGGGGTCACCGGGGAGCTGTTTTTT.

This clone was picked up one time. CDR3 coding DNA: TGCAGCGTTGATCGGGGGGAACACAATGAGCAGTTCTTC. Translated: CSVDRGEHNEQFF. The genes are TRBV29-1 and TRBJ2-1; 7 bases are a match to TRBD2. The J segment lost 5 bases and the V segment lost 3 bases, leaving 4 bases of the junction unmatched. Looked up from germline, CDR1 is SQVTM and CDR2 is ANQGSEA. There are 13 residues in the CDR3.

The chain joins TRBV5-4 to TRBJ2-7; 7 bases match TRBD2. CDR1 is SGHNT, CDR2 YYREEE, per germline (reference sequence). CDR3 length equals 19 residues. J gave up 1 base and V 4 bases, and 20 bases lay outside the gene matches. The CDR3 coding sequence is TGTGCCAGCAGCGGAGGGGAGGGTAGGAGCGGGATAAGGTCCTACGAGCAGTACTTC. Protein: CASSGGEGRSGIRSYEQYF.

The sample holds a few counts of this clone. The CDR3 sequence: CASRGGSGGSYNEQFF. DNA of the CDR3: TGTGCCAGCAGGGGGGGTAGCGGGGGGTCCTACAATGAGCAGTTCTTC. The chain couples TRBV2 to TRBJ2-1; 10 positions match TRBD2. The CDR3 extends over 16 amino acids. Looked up from germline, CDR1 is SNHLY and CDR2 is FYNNEI. J was trimmed by 1 base and V by 6 bases; bases with no gene match: 6. Supplemented by reference TRBV2 and TRBJ2-1, the full variable domain reads EPEVTQTPSHQVTQMGQEVILRCVPISNHLYFYWYRQILGQKVEFLVSFYNNEISEKSEIFDDQFSVERPDGSNFTLKIRSTKLEDSAMYFCASRGGSGGSYNEQFFGPGTRLTVL.

This sequence joins TRBV6-1 and TRBJ2-5; 10 bases align to TRBD1. Germline V CDR1 and CDR2: MNHNS, SASEGT. The CDR3 runs 17 residues. With 1 base clipped from V and 5 bases from J, the junction kept 10 bases outside the gene matches. The CDR3 coding sequence is TGTGCCAGCAGTGAAGTTATAGTGGGACAGGGGAGGGAGACCCAGTACTTC. This codes for CASSEVIVGQGRETQYF.

This chain connects TRBV6-5 to TRBJ1-3; tentative D call: TRBD1 (6 bases). Germline V gives CDR1 MNHEY, CDR2 SVGAGI. The length of the CDR3 is 15 residues. V was trimmed by 7 bases and J by 4 bases, leaving 17 bases between them. This chain's CDR3 is CASNGLGAGGNTIYF. As DNA, the CDR3 is TGTGCCAGCAACGGTCTGGGGGCAGGCGGAAACACCATATATTTT.

The CDR3 region has the DNA TGTGCCAGCAGCTTAGCGCTTGCGGGGGGCTACAATGAGCAGTTCTTC. As protein: CASSLALAGGYNEQFF. V gene TRBV7-2 combines with J gene TRBJ2-1; 8 bases agree with TRBD2. Germline assignment: CDR1 SGHTA and CDR2 FQGNSA. The CDR3 has 16 amino acids. V was pared by 0 bases and J by 3 bases, with 4 bases of the junction left unmatched.

The chain carries TRBV13 and TRBJ2-2; the match to TRBD2 covers 11 bases. The ends lost 5 bases at V and 7 bases at J; junction bases unmatched: 6. This CDR3 contains 15 residues. CDR1 is PRHDT and CDR2 is FYEKMQ in the germline V gene (reference sequence). In DNA, the CDR3 is TGTGCCAGCAGCCGACTAGCGGGAAGTATCGGGGAGCTGTTTTTT. This encodes CASSRLAGSIGELFF.

CDR3: CASSPGQGYNSPLHF. In DNA, the CDR3 is TGTGCCAGCAGCCCGGGACAGGGCTATAATTCACCCCTCCACTTT. The chain employs TRBV11-2 and TRBJ1-6, with TRBD1 matching over 9 bases. This CDR3 comprises 15 residues. CDR1 SGHAT and CDR2 FQNNGV come from the germline V gene. Trimming at V came to 5 bases and at J to 3 bases, leaving 2 bases not matched to a gene.

The rearrangement joins TRBV20-1 to TRBJ2-7, with D unclear. The CDR3 totals 11 residues. The ends were cut back, 4 bases at V and 4 bases at J, with 8 bases in the middle. Germline CDR1 reads DFQATT; CDR2 reads SNEGSKA (reference sequence). Here the CDR3 reads CSAIRKYEQYF. CDR3 DNA sequence: TGCAGTGCTATCAGGAAATACGAGCAGTACTTC.

The chain has TRBV5-4 and TRBJ1-1, with D possibly TRBD1 on 6 matching bases. V lost 4 bases and J lost 6, with 10 bases in between. CDR3 length: 12 amino acids. Germline V gene lookup returns CDR1 SGHNT and CDR2 YYREEE (reference sequence). CDR3 in DNA: TGTGCCAGCAGCAGGGACATTTCTGAAGCTTTCTTT. The encoded protein is CASSRDISEAFF.

The chain joins TRBV5-4 to TRBJ2-1; 7 bases align to TRBD1. V shed 0 bases and J 4 bases; nucleotides not matched to a gene: 7. This CDR3 is built from 16 residues. The germline CDR1 and CDR2 sequences are SGHNT and YYREEE (reference sequence). The CDR3 DNA reads TGTGCCAGCAGCTTGGGGGGACAGAATCCTTACAATGAGCAGTTCTTC. This codes for CASSLGGQNPYNEQFF.

The V and J genes are TRBV9 and TRBJ2-2, with D possibly being TRBD2 (6 bases). V was cut by 7 bases and J by 8 bases, with 6 bases left in between. In germline, CDR1 is SGDLS, CDR2 YYNGEE. This CDR3 is built from 10 residues. DNA for the CDR3: TGTGCCAGCGCGGGGGGGGAGCTGTTTTTT. It specifies CASAGGELFF.